This T cell receptor beta chain was sequenced during a study of blood T cells in healthy people across ages. Study-wide background: About one barcoded beta molecule per two T cells was captured by template switching.

Details on this clonotype: Its antigen is currently unknown.

Sample-barcoded 5' priming and a J-beta primer mix drove a second PCR of about 7 to 11 cycles. Using its own MiXCR run on the 5' RACE reads, TCRdb lists one record per CDR3 protein. The sample holds fewer than 1.5 million distinct CDR3 sequences; around two fifths are singletons and the top ten take 7.9%. Total RNA extracted from each sample amounted to at least 5.5 micrograms. Study-wide findings and caveats: Donors of long life had a larger count of naive CD4+ cells and greater diversity than aged donors. Estimates of total diversity, which came from one million sequenced T cells, were considered to be underestimates.

The trim removed 1 base at V and 0 bases at J, leaving 5 bases unmatched. This CDR3 comprises 16 residues. Germline V gene data show CDR1 as MNHEY and CDR2 as SVGAGI. The chain carries TRBV6-5 and TRBJ2-5, with 7 bases lining up with TRBD1. This TCR derives from a woman aged 18-35 years in good health. The sample consisted of blood. The CDR3 DNA is TGTGCCAGCAGTTACTGGGGACAGTCGAACCAAGAGACCCAGTACTTC. Its protein is CASSYWGQSNQETQYF.